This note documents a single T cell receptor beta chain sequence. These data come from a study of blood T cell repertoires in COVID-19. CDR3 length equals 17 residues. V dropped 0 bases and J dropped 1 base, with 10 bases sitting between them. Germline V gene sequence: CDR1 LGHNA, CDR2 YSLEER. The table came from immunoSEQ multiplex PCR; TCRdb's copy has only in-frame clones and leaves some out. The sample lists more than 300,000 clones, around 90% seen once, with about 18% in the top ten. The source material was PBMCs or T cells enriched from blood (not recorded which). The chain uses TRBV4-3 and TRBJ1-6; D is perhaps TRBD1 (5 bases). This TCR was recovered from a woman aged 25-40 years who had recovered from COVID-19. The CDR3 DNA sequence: TGCGCCAGCAGCCAAGATCATAGGGGTTCCTATAATTCACCCCTCCACTTT. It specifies CASSQDHRGSYNSPLHF.